These 21 T cell receptor beta chains were all obtained from the same sample, sequenced in a study of cytomegalovirus exposure and HLA in healthy donors. Amplification used 60 Vbeta primers and 13 Jbeta primers. Clones were read by immunoSEQ multiplex PCR, and TCRdb kept only the in-frame ones, dropping some. The sample has around 85,000 clones, approximately 80% seen once; the top ten hold 20% to 30%. Sequencing was performed on PBMCs. Receptors originate from a woman between 50 and 59 years old in good health and CMV-seropositive.

The chain joins TRBV27 to TRBJ2-3; D is undetermined. CDR3 length: 12 amino acids. Germline CDR1 and CDR2: MNHEY and SMNVEV (reference sequence). V was cut by 5 bases and J by 11 bases, with 14 bases left in between. The CDR3 protein is CASSPHSKMQYF. In DNA form, the CDR3 reads TGTGCCAGCAGTCCACATTCAAAGATGCAGTATTTT.

The chain uses TRBV29-1 and TRBJ1-2, with D uncertain. The germline gives CDR1 SQVTM, CDR2 ANQGSEA. The CDR3 has 13 residues. V dropped 4 bases and J dropped 7 bases, with 16 bases sitting between them. The CDR3 is CSVGPPGGLGYTF. CDR3 coding DNA: TGCAGCGTTGGTCCCCCAGGAGGTCTTGGCTACACCTTC.

This clone was recorded a few times. J is TRBJ1-1 and V is TRBV18; no clear D. Germline V gene data show CDR1 as KGHSH and CDR2 as LQKENI. The V end was cut by 6 bases, the J end by 4 bases, with 18 bases between. This CDR3 is 15 amino acids long. The CDR3 spells CASSLAPGSTTEAFF. CDR3 DNA sequence: TGTGCCAGCTCCCTGGCCCCGGGGTCAACCACTGAAGCTTTCTTT.

The genes are TRBV6-1 and TRBJ2-2, with 7 nucleotides matching TRBD1. CDR3 length: 15 residues. From germline, CDR1 is MNHNS and CDR2 SASEGT. With 6 bases clipped from V and 1 base from J, the junction kept 5 bases outside the gene matches. CDR3 amino acids: CASRGDRENTGELFF. DNA of the CDR3: TGTGCCAGCAGGGGAGACAGGGAGAACACCGGGGAGCTGTTTTTT.

The rearrangement joins TRBV11-3 to TRBJ2-7, with 8 bases matching TRBD1. The CDR3 loop spans 16 amino acids. The germline V gene has CDR1 SGHNT and CDR2 YENEEA. The V gene end was trimmed by 2 bases and the J gene end by 5 bases; junction bases not matched to a gene: 11. As DNA, the CDR3 is TGTGCCAGCAGCTTAAGAGGGCCAGGGGGCTGGAACGAGCAGTACGTC. This codes for CASSLRGPGGWNEQYV.

V gene TRBV23-1 combines with J gene TRBJ2-5, with D maybe TRBD1 (7 bases). TRBV23-1 is given ORF status, its function remaining uncertain. V lost 0 bases and J 0 bases, leaving 20 bases between the germline ends. This CDR3 has 19 amino acids. The CDR3 reads CASSQSRGTALPHQETQYF. CDR3 sequence (DNA): TGCGCCAGCAGTCAATCCCGGGGGACAGCACTGCCCCACCAAGAGACCCAGTACTTC.

Written as DNA, the CDR3 is TGCAGCGTTAGGGGTGGGTCAGGGAAGGCCGGGGAGCTGTTTTTT. Residues: CSVRGGSGKAGELFF. The chain links TRBV29-1 to TRBJ2-2, with D possibly TRBD1 on 5 matching bases. V lost 5 bases to trimming and J lost 6 bases, with 19 bases between them. CDR3 length equals 15 residues. In germline, CDR1 is SQVTM, CDR2 ANQGSEA.

The chain joins TRBV7-8 to TRBJ2-5; tentatively, D is TRBD2 (5 bases). The DNA end favors TRBJ2-7, so the J call may be wrong. This CDR3 spans 14 amino acids. The germline gives CDR1 SGHVS, CDR2 FQNEAQ. CDR3 loop: CASSFEGGSYEQYF. DNA for the CDR3: TGTGCCAGCAGCTTTGAGGGCGGCTCCTACGAGCAGTACTTC.

V is TRBV5-1 and J is TRBJ2-5, with D perhaps TRBD2 (5 bases). The V end was cut by 0 bases, the J end by 5 bases, with 17 bases between. The CDR3 extends over 16 amino acids. Germline CDR1 reads SGHRS; CDR2 reads YFSETQ. Here the CDR3 DNA reads TGCGCCAGCAGCTTGGGTGGCTCTGGGAGTGCGGAGACCCAGTACTTC. It yields the protein CASSLGGSGSAETQYF.

The V call is TRBV15, the J call TRBJ2-1; D is perhaps TRBD2 (5 bases). The V end was cut by 0 bases, the J end by 1 base, with 7 bases between. CDR3 length: 15 amino acids. CDR1 is LNHNV, CDR2 YYDKDF, per germline (reference sequence). CDR3 loop: CATSRDGESYNEQFF. As DNA, the CDR3 is TGTGCCACCAGCAGAGATGGGGAGTCCTACAATGAGCAGTTCTTC.

The chain employs TRBV7-3 and TRBJ2-5; possible D gene TRBD1, 6 bases. Trimming left V 2 bases short and J 6 bases short, with 16 bases between. Per germline, CDR1 SGHTA and CDR2 FQGTGA. The CDR3 extends over 15 amino acids. CDR3 region: CASSLGQGSGKTQYF. DNA of the CDR3: TGTGCCAGCAGCTTAGGGCAGGGGAGTGGAAAGACCCAGTACTTC. The variable domain in full, completed from reference TRBV7-3 and TRBJ2-5, reads GAGVSQTPSNKVTEKGKYVELRCDPISGHTALYWYRQSLGQGPEFLIYFQGTGAADDSGLPNDRFFAVRPEGSVSTLKIQRTERGDSAVYLCASSLGQGSGKTQYFGPGTRLLVL.

V is TRBV5-8 and J is TRBJ2-5; TRBD1 aligns across 7 bases. Gene TRBJ2-7 matches the end of the DNA better, so the J call may be wrong. CDR3 size: 15 residues. Germline V gives CDR1 SGHTS, CDR2 YDEGEE. The CDR3 region is CASSRGTVEIYEQYF. CDR3 coding DNA: TGTGCCAGCAGCAGAGGGACAGTTGAAATCTACGAGCAGTACTTC.

This clone appeared a few times. V is TRBV12-5 and J is TRBJ1-1; 9 nucleotides match TRBD1. The junction had 8 bases not matched to a gene; V was cut back by 5 bases and J by 4 bases. The CDR3 sequence is 15 residues long. Germline CDR1 and CDR2: LGHNT and FRNRAP. The CDR3 nucleotides are TGTGCTAGTGGTGCGCCACAGGGGGCGGGCACTGAAGCTTTCTTT. Amino acid sequence: CASGAPQGAGTEAFF. Full variable domain (missing parts from reference TRBV12-5 and TRBJ1-1): DARVTQTPRHKVTEMGQEVTMRCQPILGHNTVFWYRQTMMQGLELLAYFRNRAPLDDSGMPKDRFSAEMPDATLATLKIQPSEPRDSAVYFCASGAPQGAGTEAFFGQGTRLTVV.

This chain connects TRBV13 to TRBJ2-2, with D possibly being TRBD2 (6 bases). From germline, CDR1 is PRHDT and CDR2 FYEKMQ (reference sequence). Trimming took off 5 bases at V and 7 bases at J, with 26 bases between the two ends. This CDR3 is built from 18 residues. The CDR3 sequence: CASSTLPGAPEVVGELFF. In DNA, the CDR3 is TGTGCCAGCAGCACCTTACCGGGAGCTCCAGAGGTGGTCGGGGAGCTGTTTTTT.

The rearrangement uses TRBV11-2 and TRBJ2-5; 8 nucleotides match TRBD1. Germline loops: CDR1 SGHAT, CDR2 FQNNGV. Unmatched junction bases numbered 14, after V lost 10 bases and J lost 7 bases. This CDR3 has 14 residues. The CDR3 nucleotides read TGTGCCACCTCCGAGGGGACAGGCCCTATGACCCAGTACTTC. It encodes CATSEGTGPMTQYF.

The rearrangement links TRBV28 to TRBJ2-3, with 7 bases fitting TRBD1. Germline lookup yields CDR1 MDHEN and CDR2 SYDVKM. The trim removed 3 bases at V and 5 bases at J, leaving 5 bases unmatched. The CDR3 is 14 residues long. In DNA, the CDR3 is TGTGCCAGCAGTTTCCGACAGGGTATAGATACGCAGTATTTT. Its translation: CASSFRQGIDTQYF. Drawing the rest from reference TRBV28 and TRBJ2-3, the complete variable domain is DVKVTQSSRYLVKRTGEKVFLECVQDMDHENMFWYRQDPGLGLRLIYFSYDVKMKEKGDIPEGYSVSREKKERFSLILESASTNQTSMYLCASSFRQGIDTQYFGPGTRLTVL.

The chain carries TRBV29-1 and TRBJ2-5; possible D gene TRBD1, 6 bases. The CDR3 is 14 residues long. Germline V lookup: CDR1 SQVTM, CDR2 ANQGSEA. Trimming removed 7 bases from V and 0 bases from J, with 15 bases in between. The CDR3 reads CSATGLSYQETQYF. The DNA for the CDR3 is TGCAGCGCCACAGGGCTTTCGTACCAAGAGACCCAGTACTTC.

This clone was detected only once. This chain links TRBV27 with TRBJ1-2; perhaps TRBD1 as D (6 bases). V was pared by 5 bases and J by 4 bases, with 11 bases between. CDR1 MNHEY and CDR2 SMNVEV come from the germline V gene (reference sequence). The length of the CDR3 is 13 residues. CDR3 sequence reads: CASSPTGLYGYTF. CDR3 coding DNA: TGTGCCAGCAGTCCCACAGGGCTCTATGGCTACACCTTC.

V is TRBV7-2 and J is TRBJ2-1; D not certain. Trimming removed 5 bases at V and 3 bases at J, with 11 bases between. Germline CDR1 and CDR2: SGHTA and FQGNSA. The CDR3 contains 14 residues. The CDR3 loop reads CASSPPAGYNEQFF. The CDR3 DNA sequence: TGTGCCAGCAGCCCTCCTGCCGGCTACAATGAGCAGTTCTTC. The full variable domain, in which reference TRBV7-2 and TRBJ2-1 provide the parts outside the CDR3, is GAGVSQSPSNKVTEKGKDVELRCDPISGHTALYWYRQSLGQGLEFLIYFQGNSAPDKSGLPSDRFSAERTGGSVSTLTIQRTQQEDSAVYLCASSPPAGYNEQFFGPGTRLTVL.

The chain uses TRBV5-4 and TRBJ2-1; maybe TRBD1 (6 bases). The CDR3 spans 14 residues. V lost 4 bases and J 8 bases, leaving 16 bases between the germline ends. Germline assignment: CDR1 SGHNT and CDR2 YYREEE (reference sequence). DNA of the CDR3: TGTGCCAGCAGCAGGGGGACGGCAAGCGATGAGCAGTTCTTC. Translated, it gives CASSRGTASDEQFF.

The chain uses TRBV6-1 and TRBJ2-7, with D possibly being TRBD2 (5 bases). Germline CDR1 is MNHNS and CDR2 is SASEGT. The ends were cut back, 1 base at V and 5 bases at J, with 12 bases in the middle. The CDR3 is 14 amino acids. The CDR3 DNA reads TGTGCCAGCAGTGAAGGGCAGGCGAGGGACGAGCAGTACTTC. This sequence encodes CASSEGQARDEQYF.